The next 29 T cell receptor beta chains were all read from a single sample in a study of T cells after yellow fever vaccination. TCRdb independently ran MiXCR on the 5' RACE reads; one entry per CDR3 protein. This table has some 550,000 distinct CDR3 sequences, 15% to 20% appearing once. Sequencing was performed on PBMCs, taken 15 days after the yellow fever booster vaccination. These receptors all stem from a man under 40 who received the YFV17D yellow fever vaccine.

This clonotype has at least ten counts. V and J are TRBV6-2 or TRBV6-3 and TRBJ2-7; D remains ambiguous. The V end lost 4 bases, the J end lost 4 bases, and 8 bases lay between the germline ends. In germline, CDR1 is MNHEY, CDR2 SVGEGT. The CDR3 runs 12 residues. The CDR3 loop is CASSSRFYEQYF. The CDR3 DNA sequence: TGTGCCAGCAGTTCCCGATTTTACGAGCAGTACTTC.

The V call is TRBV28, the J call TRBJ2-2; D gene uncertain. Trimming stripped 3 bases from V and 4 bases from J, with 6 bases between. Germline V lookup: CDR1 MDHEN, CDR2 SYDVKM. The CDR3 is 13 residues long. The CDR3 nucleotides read TGTGCCAGCAGTTTGACGAGCACCGGGGAGCTGTTTTTT. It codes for CASSLTSTGELFF.

The CDR3 DNA reads as TGTGCCAGCAAACCGGGACTTAGCACAGATACGCAGTATTTT. Translation: CASKPGLSTDTQYF. The V gene is TRBV6-1, the J gene TRBJ2-3; D is perhaps TRBD2 (6 bases). V lost 7 bases and J lost 0, with 11 bases in between. Germline lookup yields CDR1 MNHNS and CDR2 SASEGT. The CDR3 length is 14 residues.

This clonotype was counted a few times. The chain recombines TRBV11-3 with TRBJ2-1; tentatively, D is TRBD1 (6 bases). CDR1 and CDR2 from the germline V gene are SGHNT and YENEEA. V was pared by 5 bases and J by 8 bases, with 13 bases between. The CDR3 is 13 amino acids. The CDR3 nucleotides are TGTGCCAGCAGCCAGGGTGGGGGCTATGAGCAGTTCTTC. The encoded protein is CASSQGGGYEQFF.

The DNA for the CDR3 is TGTGCCAGCAGCTTAACGCCGATATCCGGGATGTTAGCCAAAAACATTCAGTACTTC. The encoded protein is CASSLTPISGMLAKNIQYF. The chain carries TRBV7-3 and TRBJ2-4; D is possibly TRBD2 (5 bases). Trimming took off 0 bases at V and 0 bases at J, with 18 bases between the two ends. The CDR3 length is 19 residues. In germline, CDR1 is SGHTA, CDR2 FQGTGA.

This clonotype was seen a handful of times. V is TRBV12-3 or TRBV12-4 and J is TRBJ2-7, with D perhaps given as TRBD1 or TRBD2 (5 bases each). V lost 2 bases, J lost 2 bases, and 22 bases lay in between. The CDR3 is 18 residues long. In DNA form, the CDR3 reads TGTGCCAGCAGTTTAAAGGGGACCACCGAATTTTCCCCCTACGAGCAGTACTTC. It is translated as CASSLKGTTEFSPYEQYF.

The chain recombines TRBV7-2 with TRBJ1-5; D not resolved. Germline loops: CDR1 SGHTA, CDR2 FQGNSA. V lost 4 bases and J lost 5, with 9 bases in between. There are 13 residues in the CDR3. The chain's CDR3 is CASSSRPYQPQHF. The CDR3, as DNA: TGTGCCAGCAGCTCCCGCCCTTATCAGCCCCAGCATTTT.

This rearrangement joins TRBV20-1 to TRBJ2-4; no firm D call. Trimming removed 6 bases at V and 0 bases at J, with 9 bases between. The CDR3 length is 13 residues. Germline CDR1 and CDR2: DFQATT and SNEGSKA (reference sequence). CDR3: CSASPGAKNIQYF. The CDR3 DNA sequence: TGCAGTGCCAGTCCGGGAGCCAAAAACATTCAGTACTTC.

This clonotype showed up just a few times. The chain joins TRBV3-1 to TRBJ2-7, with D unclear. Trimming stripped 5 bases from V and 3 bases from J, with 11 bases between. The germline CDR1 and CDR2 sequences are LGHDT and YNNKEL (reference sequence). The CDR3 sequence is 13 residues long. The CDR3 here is CASSYQVDYEQYF. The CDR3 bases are TGTGCCAGCAGCTACCAGGTGGACTACGAGCAGTACTTC.

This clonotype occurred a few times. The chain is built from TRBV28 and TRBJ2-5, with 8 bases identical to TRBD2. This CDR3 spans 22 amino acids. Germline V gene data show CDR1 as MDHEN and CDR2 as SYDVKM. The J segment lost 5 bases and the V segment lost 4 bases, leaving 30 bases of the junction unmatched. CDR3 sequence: CASSSSRDSILSGTGLKETQYF. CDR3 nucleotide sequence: TGTGCCAGCAGTTCAAGCCGAGACTCTATACTTAGCGGGACCGGTTTGAAGGAGACCCAGTACTTC.

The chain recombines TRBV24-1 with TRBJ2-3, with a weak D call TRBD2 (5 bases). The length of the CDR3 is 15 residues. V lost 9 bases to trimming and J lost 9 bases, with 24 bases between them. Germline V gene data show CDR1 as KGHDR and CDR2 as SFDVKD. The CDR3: CATGVQTGIQATQYF. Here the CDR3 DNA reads TGTGCCACCGGGGTACAGACCGGGATCCAGGCCACGCAGTATTTT.

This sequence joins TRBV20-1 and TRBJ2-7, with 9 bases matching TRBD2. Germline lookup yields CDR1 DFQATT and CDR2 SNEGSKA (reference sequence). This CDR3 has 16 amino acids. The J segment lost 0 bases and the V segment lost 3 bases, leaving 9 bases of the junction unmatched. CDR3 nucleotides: TGCAGTGCTAGTTCGACTAGCGGCGATAGCTCCTACGAGCAGTACTTC. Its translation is CSASSTSGDSSYEQYF.

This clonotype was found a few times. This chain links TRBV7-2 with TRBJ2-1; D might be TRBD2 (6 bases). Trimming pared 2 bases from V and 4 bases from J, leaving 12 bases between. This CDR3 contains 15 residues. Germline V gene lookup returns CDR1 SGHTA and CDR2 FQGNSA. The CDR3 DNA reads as TGTGCCAGCAGCTTATTTGGTGGGGGGTACAATGAGCAGTTCTTC. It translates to CASSLFGGGYNEQFF.

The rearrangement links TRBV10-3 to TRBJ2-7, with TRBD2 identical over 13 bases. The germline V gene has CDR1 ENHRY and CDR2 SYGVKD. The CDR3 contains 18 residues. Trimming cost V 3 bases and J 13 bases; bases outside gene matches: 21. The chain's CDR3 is CAISDPGLAGWARSVSYF. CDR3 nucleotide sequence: TGTGCCATCAGTGATCCGGGACTAGCGGGATGGGCTCGGTCGGTTTCCTACTTC.

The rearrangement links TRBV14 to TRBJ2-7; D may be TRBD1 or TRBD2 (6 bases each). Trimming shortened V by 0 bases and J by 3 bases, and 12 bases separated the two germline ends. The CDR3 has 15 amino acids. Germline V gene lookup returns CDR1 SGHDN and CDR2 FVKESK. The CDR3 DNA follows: TGTGCCAGCAGCCAAGAGAAGGGGGGTCTCTACGAGCAGTACTTC. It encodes CASSQEKGGLYEQYF.

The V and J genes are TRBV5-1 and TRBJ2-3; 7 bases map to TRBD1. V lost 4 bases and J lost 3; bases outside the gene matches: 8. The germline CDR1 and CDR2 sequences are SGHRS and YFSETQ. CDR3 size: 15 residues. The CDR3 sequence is CASSPPTGVTDTQYF. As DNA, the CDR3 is TGCGCCAGCAGCCCACCTACAGGGGTGACAGATACGCAGTATTTT.

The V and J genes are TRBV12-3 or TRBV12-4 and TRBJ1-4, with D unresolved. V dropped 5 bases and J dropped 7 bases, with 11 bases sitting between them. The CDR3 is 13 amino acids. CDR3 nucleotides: TGTGCCAGCAGTCTCCGTAGACTTGAAAAACTGTTTTTT. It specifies CASSLRRLEKLFF.

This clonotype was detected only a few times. DNA of the CDR3: TGTGCCAGCAGCTCACCCTTTACCGGGGAGCTGTTTTTT. Residues: CASSSPFTGELFF. The V call is TRBV7-9, the J call TRBJ2-2, with D unclear. Trimming removed 4 bases from V and 5 bases from J, with 8 bases in between. From germline, CDR1 is SEHNR and CDR2 FQNEAQ (reference sequence). The CDR3 has 13 amino acids. The variable domain in full, with the rest retrieved from reference TRBV7-9 and TRBJ2-2, is DTGVSQNPRHKITKRGQNVTFRCDPISEHNRLYWYRQTLGQGPEFLTYFQNEAQLEKSRLLSDRFSAERPKGSFSTLEIQRTEQGDSAMYLCASSSPFTGELFFGEGSRLTVL.

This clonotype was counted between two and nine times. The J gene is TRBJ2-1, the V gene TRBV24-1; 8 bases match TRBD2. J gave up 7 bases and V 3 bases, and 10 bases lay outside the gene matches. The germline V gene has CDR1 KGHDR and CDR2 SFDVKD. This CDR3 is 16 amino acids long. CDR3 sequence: CATSDRTSGGRNEQFF. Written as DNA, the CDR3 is TGTGCCACCAGTGATAGAACTAGCGGAGGGAGGAATGAGCAGTTCTTC.

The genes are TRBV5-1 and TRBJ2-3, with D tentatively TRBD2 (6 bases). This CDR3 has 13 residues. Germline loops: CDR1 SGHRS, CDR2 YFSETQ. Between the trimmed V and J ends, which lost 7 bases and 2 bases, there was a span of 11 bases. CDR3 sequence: CASQSGPTDTQYF. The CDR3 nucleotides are TGCGCCAGCCAAAGCGGGCCCACAGATACGCAGTATTTT.

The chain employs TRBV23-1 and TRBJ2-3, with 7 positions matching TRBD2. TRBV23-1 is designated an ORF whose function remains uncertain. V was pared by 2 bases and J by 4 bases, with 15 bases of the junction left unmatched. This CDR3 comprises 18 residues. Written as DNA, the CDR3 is TGCGCCAGCAGTCAAGTTCCCCCAATGGCGGGAGCGGCAGATACGCAGTATTTT. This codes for CASSQVPPMAGAADTQYF.

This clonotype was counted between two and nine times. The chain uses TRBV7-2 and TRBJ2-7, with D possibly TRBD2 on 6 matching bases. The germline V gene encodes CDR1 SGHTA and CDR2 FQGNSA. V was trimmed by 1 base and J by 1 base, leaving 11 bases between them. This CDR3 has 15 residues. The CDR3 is CASSLEPGASYEQYF. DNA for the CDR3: TGTGCCAGCAGCTTAGAGCCGGGAGCGTCCTACGAGCAGTACTTC.

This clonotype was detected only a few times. The chain's CDR3 is CSASGLAGKGGTDTQYF. The CDR3 region has the DNA TGCAGTGCTAGTGGGCTAGCGGGGAAAGGAGGCACAGATACGCAGTATTTT. The chain links TRBV20-1 to TRBJ2-3, with 9 bases identical to TRBD2. Losses at the gene ends were 3 bases for V and 1 base for J; bases not matched to a gene: 11. This CDR3 has 17 residues. CDR1 is DFQATT, CDR2 SNEGSKA, per germline (reference sequence).

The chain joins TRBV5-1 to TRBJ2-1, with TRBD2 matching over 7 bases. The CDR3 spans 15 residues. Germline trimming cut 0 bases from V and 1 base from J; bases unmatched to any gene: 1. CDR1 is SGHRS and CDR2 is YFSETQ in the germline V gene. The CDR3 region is CASSLAGLSYNEQFF. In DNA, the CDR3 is TGCGCCAGCAGCTTGGCGGGACTATCCTACAATGAGCAGTTCTTC.

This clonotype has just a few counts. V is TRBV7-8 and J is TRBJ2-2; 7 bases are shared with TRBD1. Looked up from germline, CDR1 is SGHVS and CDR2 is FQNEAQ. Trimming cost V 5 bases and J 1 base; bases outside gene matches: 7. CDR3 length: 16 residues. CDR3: CASSLPGTVNTGELFF. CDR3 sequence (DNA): TGTGCCAGCAGCCTTCCCGGGACAGTGAACACCGGGGAGCTGTTTTTT. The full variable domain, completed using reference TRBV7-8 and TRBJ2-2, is GAGVSQSPRYKVAKRGQDVALRCDPISGHVSLFWYQQALGQGPEFLTYFQNEAQLDKSGLPSDRFFAERPEGSVSTLKIQRTQQEDSAVYLCASSLPGTVNTGELFFGEGSRLTVL.

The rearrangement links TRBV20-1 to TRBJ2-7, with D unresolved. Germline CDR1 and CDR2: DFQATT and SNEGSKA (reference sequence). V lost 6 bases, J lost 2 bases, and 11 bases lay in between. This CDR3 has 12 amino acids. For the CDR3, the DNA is TGCAGTGCCGGTGGGGTCACCTACGAGCAGTACTTC. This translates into CSAGGVTYEQYF.

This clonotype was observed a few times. CDR3 sequence: CASSETGGTGYTQYF. The DNA of the CDR3 is TGTGCCAGCAGCGAGACAGGGGGGACAGGCTATACGCAGTATTTT. The rearrangement uses TRBV11-3 and TRBJ2-3, with 9 bases matching TRBD1. The CDR3 loop spans 15 amino acids. CDR1 and CDR2 from the germline V gene are SGHNT and YENEEA. The junction had 10 bases not matched to a gene; V was cut back by 5 bases and J by 7 bases.

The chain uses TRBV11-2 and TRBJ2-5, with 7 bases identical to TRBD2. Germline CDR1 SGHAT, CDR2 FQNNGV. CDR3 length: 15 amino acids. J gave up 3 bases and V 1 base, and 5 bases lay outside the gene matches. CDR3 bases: TGTGCCAGCAGCTTAGCGGGAGGTGCGGAAGAGACCCAGTACTTC. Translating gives CASSLAGGAEETQYF.

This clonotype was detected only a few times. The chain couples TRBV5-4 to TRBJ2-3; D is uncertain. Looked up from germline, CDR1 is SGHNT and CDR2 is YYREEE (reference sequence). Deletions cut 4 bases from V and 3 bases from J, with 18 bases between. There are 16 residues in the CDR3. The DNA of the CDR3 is TGTGCCAGCAGCCCTCAGACCGCGATCCGGACAGATACGCAGTATTTT. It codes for CASSPQTAIRTDTQYF.